These 17 T cell receptor beta chains originate from one sample sequenced in a study of blood T cells in healthy people across ages. Alongside a J-beta primer mix, a sample-barcoded 5' primer served in a second PCR lasting about 7 to 11 cycles. From the 5' RACE reads, TCRdb called clonotypes with MiXCR, one entry per CDR3 protein. The profile shows 650,000 to 800,000 distinct CDR3 sequences, more than 40% of them singletons. Sequenced: blood. These receptors all stem from a man aged 55-75 years in good health.

The gene calls are TRBV27 and TRBJ2-5, with D unresolved. The CDR3 has 15 amino acids. Trimming cost V 4 bases and J 2 bases, with 14 bases left between them. Germline V lookup: CDR1 MNHEY, CDR2 SMNVEV (reference sequence). CDR3 sequence: CASSYSASAQETQYF. As DNA, the CDR3 is TGTGCCAGCAGTTACTCAGCCAGCGCTCAAGAGACCCAGTACTTC.

This clonotype appeared a few times. This sequence joins TRBV20-1 and TRBJ2-5; D not resolved. V dropped 3 bases and J dropped 5 bases, with 10 bases sitting between them. Per germline, CDR1 DFQATT and CDR2 SNEGSKA (reference sequence). The CDR3 has 12 amino acids. The CDR3: CSARGSYETQYF. The CDR3 DNA follows: TGCAGTGCTAGGGGGTCTTACGAGACCCAGTACTTC.

The chain links TRBV11-3 to TRBJ2-1; D is tentatively TRBD1 or TRBD2 (5 bases each). Germline CDR1 SGHNT, CDR2 YENEEA. The ends were cut back, 3 bases at V and 0 bases at J, with 12 bases in the middle. There are 16 residues in the CDR3. The DNA of the CDR3 is TGTGCCAGCAGCTTCGGGGCAGAGCTCTCCTACAATGAGCAGTTCTTC. Protein: CASSFGAELSYNEQFF. Looking up the rest from reference TRBV11-3 and TRBJ2-1 gives the full variable domain: EAGVVQSPRYKIIEKKQPVAFWCNPISGHNTLYWYLQNLGQGPELLIRYENEEAVDDSQLPKDRFSAERLKGVDSTLKIQPAELGDSAVYLCASSFGAELSYNEQFFGPGTRLTVL.

This clonotype is a singleton in its sample. The chain recombines TRBV12-3 or TRBV12-4 with TRBJ1-1; possible D gene TRBD1, 6 bases. The V and J ends lost 5 bases and 7 bases respectively, with 8 bases between them. The CDR3 runs 11 residues. The CDR3 nucleotides read TGTGCCAGCAGTAAGGGGGGTGAAGCTTTCTTT. Translating it yields CASSKGGEAFF.

This clonotype has a handful of counts. This chain joins TRBV20-1 and TRBJ2-3; no clear D gene. Germline V gene sequence: CDR1 DFQATT, CDR2 SNEGSKA (reference sequence). This CDR3 is 16 amino acids long. Trimming removed 0 bases from V and 0 bases from J, with 13 bases in between. CDR3 DNA sequence: TGCAGTGCTAGAGACAGGACCCGGATGAGCACAGATACGCAGTATTTT. This codes for CSARDRTRMSTDTQYF.

There are many counts of this clonotype. This chain connects TRBV11-3 to TRBJ2-3, with D maybe TRBD2 (5 bases). Germline V CDR1 and CDR2: SGHNT, YENEEA. This CDR3 is 14 amino acids long. V was pared by 5 bases and J by 2 bases, with 11 bases between. In DNA form, the CDR3 reads TGTGCCAGCAGCGGCGGGCGATCCACAGATACGCAGTATTTT. It codes for CASSGGRSTDTQYF.

Only a few counts were recorded for this clonotype. This sequence joins TRBV7-9 and TRBJ2-3, with D perhaps being TRBD1 or TRBD2 (5 bases each). CDR3 length: 15 residues. The V gene lost 5 bases and the J gene lost 2 bases, with 14 bases spanning the gap. CDR1 and CDR2 (germline): SEHNR, FQNEAQ (reference sequence). In DNA form, the CDR3 reads TGTGCCAGCAGCCCAACACTGGGGACCACAGATACGCAGTATTTT. It specifies CASSPTLGTTDTQYF. Using reference TRBV7-9 and TRBJ2-3 for the parts outside the CDR3, the full variable domain is DTGVSQNPRHKITKRGQNVTFRCDPISEHNRLYWYRQTLGQGPEFLTYFQNEAQLEKSRLLSDRFSAERPKGSFSTLEIQRTEQGDSAMYLCASSPTLGTTDTQYFGPGTRLTVL.

As regards this clonotype: The conserved phenylalanine or tryptophan is not found at the CDR3 terminus, so this likely reflects a read error. The V gene is TRBV3-1, the J gene TRBJ2-5, with 11 bases matching TRBD2. CDR1 is LGHDT, CDR2 YNNKEL, per germline (reference sequence). The CDR3 length is 15 residues. Trimming cost V 4 bases and J 1 base; bases outside gene matches: 2. CDR3 bases: TGTGCCAGCAGCCTTCTAGCGGGGGGCCAAGAGACCCAGTACCTC. It codes for CASSLLAGGQETQYL.

The sample holds a few counts of this clonotype. V gene TRBV11-2 combines with J gene TRBJ2-7; D ambiguous. CDR3 length: 14 amino acids. Germline assignment: CDR1 SGHAT and CDR2 FQNNGV. V was trimmed by 7 bases and J by 0 bases, leaving 13 bases between them. In nucleotides, the CDR3 is TGTGCCAGCACCGACGACGCGTACTCCTACGAGCAGTACTTC. Translating it yields CASTDDAYSYEQYF.

This clonotype occurred a few times. The chain couples TRBV5-1 to TRBJ2-5; no firm D call. The V gene's germline CDR1 is SGHRS and CDR2 YFSETQ. V lost 2 bases and J lost 5, with 10 bases in between. The CDR3 covers 13 residues. In DNA, the CDR3 is TGCGCCAGCAGCTTCGGTAGCTGGGAGACCCAGTACTTC. This gives the protein CASSFGSWETQYF.

This sequence joins TRBV27 and TRBJ1-2, with D possibly TRBD1 on 5 matching bases. The V end lost 4 bases, the J end lost 1 base, and 16 bases lay between the germline ends. CDR1 MNHEY and CDR2 SMNVEV come from the germline V gene (reference sequence). The CDR3 is 16 residues long. CDR3 region: CASSSNEGTRNYGYTF. Here the CDR3 DNA reads TGTGCCAGCAGTTCCAACGAGGGGACCCGTAACTATGGCTACACCTTC.

In this sample, this clonotype turned up a few times. CDR3 in DNA: TGTGCCAGCAGCCAGGGACTCTCCCCATACAATGAGCAGTTCTTC. Translated, it gives CASSQGLSPYNEQFF. The chain carries TRBV5-6 and TRBJ2-1, with D possibly matching TRBD2 (6 bases). The germline V gene encodes CDR1 SGHDT and CDR2 YYEEEE. The CDR3 extends over 15 amino acids. The V end was cut by 4 bases, the J end by 4 bases, with 15 bases between.

This clonotype was observed a handful of times. The rearrangement joins TRBV7-2 to TRBJ2-7, with D unclear. This CDR3 has 14 amino acids. CDR1 SGHTA and CDR2 FQGNSA come from the germline V gene. Trimming removed 2 bases at V and 4 bases at J, with 12 bases between. The DNA for the CDR3 is TGTGCCAGCAGCTTAAACGGCCTGGCATACGAGCAGTACTTC. Protein: CASSLNGLAYEQYF.

CDR3 bases: TGCGCCAGCAGCTTGAGCGGCATAGCGGCTACCTACGAGCAGTACTTC. As protein: CASSLSGIAATYEQYF. V is TRBV5-1 and J is TRBJ2-7, with D tentatively TRBD2 (6 bases). CDR1 and CDR2 (germline): SGHRS, YFSETQ. The germline V and J ends were trimmed by 1 base and 2 bases, with 16 bases remaining between them. This CDR3 region has 16 residues.

V usage is TRBV7-2 and J usage is TRBJ2-1, with a tentative D call TRBD1 (5 bases). Germline CDR1 is SGHTA and CDR2 is FQGNSA. This CDR3 region has 15 residues. Between the trimmed V and J ends, which lost 4 bases and 0 bases, there was a span of 10 bases. CDR3 region: CASSSTATSYNEQFF. The CDR3 bases are TGTGCCAGCAGCTCGACAGCAACCTCCTACAATGAGCAGTTCTTC.

In this sample, this clonotype turned up many times. The chain is built from TRBV7-2 and TRBJ2-5; 7 nucleotides agree with TRBD2. Germline CDR1 and CDR2: SGHTA and FQGNSA. The CDR3 is 15 amino acids. V was pared by 6 bases and J by 5 bases, with 12 bases of the junction left unmatched. As DNA, the CDR3 is TGTGCCAGCAGTTTGCTCGGCGGGGGAGGGGAGACCCAGTACTTC. Protein sequence: CASSLLGGGGETQYF.

The sample holds a few counts of this clonotype. The chain joins TRBV27 to TRBJ2-5; the D gene is possibly TRBD1 (6 bases). Trimming left V 8 bases short and J 2 bases short, with 15 bases between. Per germline, CDR1 MNHEY and CDR2 SMNVEV (reference sequence). The CDR3 is 14 residues long. The CDR3 here is CASSDRTHQETQYF. Written as DNA, the CDR3 is TGTGCCAGCTCCGACAGGACCCATCAAGAGACCCAGTACTTC.